This TCR beta chain is drawn from a study of blood T cell repertoires in COVID-19. This table comes from immunoSEQ multiplex PCR, and its TCRdb copy is limited to in-frame clones, with some not included. This table holds about 180,000 clones, 88% found once. CDR1 and CDR2 from the germline V gene are ENHRY and SYGVKD. Trimming stripped 6 bases from V and 0 bases from J, with 9 bases between. The CDR3 length is 14 residues. The receptor comes from a woman aged 25-40 years with acute or convalescent COVID-19. The specimen was peripheral blood. This chain uses TRBV10-3 with TRBJ1-3, with D hard to call. The CDR3 is CAIRGATSGNTIYF. The CDR3 nucleotides are TGTGCCATCAGGGGAGCCACCTCTGGAAACACCATATATTTT.